This T cell receptor beta chain is drawn from a study of blood T cells in healthy people across ages. Findings of the study overall: Expanded clonotype changes were possibly confounded by unknown donor CMV status.

Primers used in a second PCR of roughly 7 to 12 cycles were a sample-barcoded 5' primer and a J-beta primer mix. Every sample gave at least 2.5 million paired-end reads containing CDR3. TCRdb re-called the 5' RACE reads with MiXCR, one entry per CDR3 protein. The data show more than 600,000 distinct CDR3 sequences, with around 25% seen just once and 9.4% held by the top ten. Every donor gave around 10 milliliters of peripheral blood. They isolated at least 7 million PBMCs from each sample. Concerning this clonotype itself: The antigen remains undetermined.

This sample was shared with a second study, whose subject was T cells of mothers and their children.

This receptor was taken from a boy aged 5-17 years in good health. The source material was blood.

CDR3 sequence: CASSVAGEKLETQYF. CDR3 sequence (DNA): TGTGCCAGCAGCGTCGCGGGAGAAAAGCTGGAGACCCAGTACTTC. The rearrangement uses TRBV9 and TRBJ2-5, with 7 bases that match TRBD2. In germline, CDR1 is SGDLS, CDR2 YYNGEE. Germline trimming cut 2 bases from V and 5 bases from J; bases unmatched to any gene: 9. The CDR3 has 15 amino acids.